This note documents a single TCR beta chain sequence. The germline V gene has CDR1 SGHTA and CDR2 FQGNSA. The CDR3 sequence is 15 residues long. The J segment lost 8 bases and the V segment lost 5 bases, leaving 11 bases of the junction unmatched. TCRdb recomputed calls from the RT-PCR reads with MiXCR, one row per CDR3 protein. The sample shows more than 550,000 distinct CDR3 sequences, more than 13% of them seen only once. The rearrangement uses TRBV7-2 and TRBJ2-4; 8 bases are shared with TRBD1. Input material: memory CD4+ T cells from blood. The origin of this receptor is a female donor in good health, serving as a healthy control. The CDR3 is CASSPQTGATDIQYF. The CDR3 DNA sequence: TGTGCCAGCAGCCCCCAGACAGGGGCTACTGACATTCAGTACTTC.